This TCR beta chain derives from a study of shared clonotypes between healthy human individuals. Concerning this clone: Its target is not known.

This CDR3 has 16 residues. Clones were sequenced by immunoSEQ multiplex PCR, and TCRdb holds only the in-frame ones, with some missing. Of approximately 590,000 clones listed, nearly 97% are singletons. Study-wide results and caveats: Larger estimated richness was generally seen in naive subsets than in memory subsets.

CD8 cells regarded as naive lacked CD45RO, were positively chosen for CCR7, and omitted terminally differentiated effector memory CD45RA+ cells. The receptor's source is a young woman in good health. The genes are TRBV21-1 and TRBJ2-7. TRBV21-1 is noted as a pseudogene. The sample comprised naive CD8+ T cells sorted from blood. CDR3 DNA: TGTGCCAGCAGCAAAGCGCCGAGCAGTTCCTCCTACGAGCAGTACTTC. Protein sequence: CASSKAPSSSSYEQYF.